This T cell receptor beta chain was captured in a study of T cell clonality in common variable immunodeficiency. As concerns this clone: The antigen is undetermined. The CDR3 end is not reached by the read, which stops 3 residues before it; the germline J gene fills it in.

Profiling relied on immunoSEQ multiplex PCR, and the TCRdb table lists in-frame clones only, not all of them. Captured here are tens of thousands of clones, none seen once; the top ten comprise 2.5% to 3%. The CDR3 has 17 amino acids. General study points: CVID subjects shared fewer TCRbeta clones than healthy controls did. CVID subjects had higher TCRbeta clonality than healthy controls, most marked in about a third.

Each donor provided roughly 4.5 to 8.5 ml of heparinized whole blood. The J gene is TRBJ2-3, the V gene TRBV23-1; weak D call: TRBD2 (6 bases). TRBV23-1 is an ORF, and what it does is uncertain. The specimen sequenced was peripheral blood mononuclear cells. This clonotype was obtained from a person aged 18-69 years in good health. CDR3 DNA (partial): TGCGCCAGCAGTCAATCGGCAGAGGACTATAGCAATCAGCCG. This codes for CASSQSAEDYSNQP. The CDR3 in full is CASSQSAEDYSNQPQYF.